This TCR beta chain was recorded in a study of technical replicates of blood from four donors. Assay: immunoSEQ multiplex PCR; the TCRdb copy retains only in-frame clones and omits some. The sample lists roughly 60,000 clones, roughly 91% seen once, with about 4.3% in the top ten. Looked up from germline, CDR1 is MNHEY and CDR2 is SVGAGI. This CDR3 contains 14 residues. V was shortened by 4 bases and J by 0 bases, with 9 bases between the two germline ends. This chain uses TRBV6-5 with TRBJ1-1; D remains ambiguous. Material: PBMCs. The clonotype comes from a human donor in good health. Some clones in this sample may be carry-over from other donors' samples. DNA of the CDR3: TGTGCCAGCAGTTTAGCCGGGATGAACACTGAAGCTTTCTTT. Protein product: CASSLAGMNTEAFF.